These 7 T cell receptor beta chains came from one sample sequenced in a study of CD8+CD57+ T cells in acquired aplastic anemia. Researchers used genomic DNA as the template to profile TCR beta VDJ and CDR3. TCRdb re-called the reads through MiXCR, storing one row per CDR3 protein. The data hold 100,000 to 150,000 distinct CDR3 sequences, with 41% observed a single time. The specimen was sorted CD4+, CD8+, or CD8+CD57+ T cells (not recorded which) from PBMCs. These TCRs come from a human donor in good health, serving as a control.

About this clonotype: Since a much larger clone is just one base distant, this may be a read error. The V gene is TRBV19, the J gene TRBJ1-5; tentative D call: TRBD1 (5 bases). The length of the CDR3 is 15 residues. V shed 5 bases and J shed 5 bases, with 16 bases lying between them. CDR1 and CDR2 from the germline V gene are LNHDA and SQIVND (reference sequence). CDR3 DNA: TGTGCCAGTAGTTGCAGGCCGGTGGGGGATCAGCCCCAGCATTTT. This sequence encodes CASSCRPVGDQPQHF.

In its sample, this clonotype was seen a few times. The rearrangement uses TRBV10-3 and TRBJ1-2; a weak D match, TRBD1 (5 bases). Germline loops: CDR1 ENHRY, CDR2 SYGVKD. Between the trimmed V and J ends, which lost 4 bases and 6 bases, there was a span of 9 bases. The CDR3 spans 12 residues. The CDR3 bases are TGTGCCATCAGTGGAACGGGGGATGGCTACACCTTC. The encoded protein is CAISGTGDGYTF.

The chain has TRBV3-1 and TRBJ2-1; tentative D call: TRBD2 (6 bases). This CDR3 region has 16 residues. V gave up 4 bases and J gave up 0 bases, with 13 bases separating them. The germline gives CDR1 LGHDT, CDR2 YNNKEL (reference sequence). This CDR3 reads CASSPHSGPSYNEQFF. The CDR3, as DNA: TGTGCCAGCAGCCCCCATAGCGGTCCCTCCTACAATGAGCAGTTCTTC.

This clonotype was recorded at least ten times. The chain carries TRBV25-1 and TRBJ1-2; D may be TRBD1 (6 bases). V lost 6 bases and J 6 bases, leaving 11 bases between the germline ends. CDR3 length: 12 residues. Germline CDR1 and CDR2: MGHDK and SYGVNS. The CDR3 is CASSTGKNGYTF. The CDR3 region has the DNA TGTGCCAGCAGCACAGGGAAGAATGGCTACACCTTC.

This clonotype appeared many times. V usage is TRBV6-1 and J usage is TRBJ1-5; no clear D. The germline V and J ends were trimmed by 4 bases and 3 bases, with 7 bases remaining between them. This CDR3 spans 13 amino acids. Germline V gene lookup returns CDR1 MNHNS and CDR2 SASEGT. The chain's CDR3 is CASSGHNNQPQHF. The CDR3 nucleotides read TGTGCCAGCAGTGGACATAACAATCAGCCCCAGCATTTT.

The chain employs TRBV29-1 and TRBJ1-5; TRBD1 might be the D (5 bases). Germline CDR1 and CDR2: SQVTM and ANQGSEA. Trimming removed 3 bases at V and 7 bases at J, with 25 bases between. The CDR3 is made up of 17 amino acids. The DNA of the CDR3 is TGCAGCGTTGACGACGATCGTCGGGGGAGGGAGGCCCAGCCCCAGCATTTT. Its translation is CSVDDDRRGREAQPQHF.

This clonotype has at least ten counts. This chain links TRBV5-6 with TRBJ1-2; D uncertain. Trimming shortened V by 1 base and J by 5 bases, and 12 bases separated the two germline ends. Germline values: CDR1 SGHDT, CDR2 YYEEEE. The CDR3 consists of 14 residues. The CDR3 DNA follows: TGTGCCAGCAGCTTGCCCTACACCAAATATGGCTACACCTTC. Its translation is CASSLPYTKYGYTF.